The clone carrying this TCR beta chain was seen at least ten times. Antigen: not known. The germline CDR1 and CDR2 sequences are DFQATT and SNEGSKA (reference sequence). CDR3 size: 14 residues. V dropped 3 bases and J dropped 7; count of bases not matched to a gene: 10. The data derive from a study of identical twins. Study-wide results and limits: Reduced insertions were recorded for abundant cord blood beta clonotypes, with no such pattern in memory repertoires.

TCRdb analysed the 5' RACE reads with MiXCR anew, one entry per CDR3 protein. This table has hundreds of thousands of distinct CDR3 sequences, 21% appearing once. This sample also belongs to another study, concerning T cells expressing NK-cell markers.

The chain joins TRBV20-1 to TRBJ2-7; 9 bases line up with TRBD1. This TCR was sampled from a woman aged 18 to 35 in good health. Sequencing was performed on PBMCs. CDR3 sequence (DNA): TGCAGTGCTAGCTCCGGGACAGGGCAGAGAGAGCAGTACTTC. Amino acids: CSASSGTGQREQYF.